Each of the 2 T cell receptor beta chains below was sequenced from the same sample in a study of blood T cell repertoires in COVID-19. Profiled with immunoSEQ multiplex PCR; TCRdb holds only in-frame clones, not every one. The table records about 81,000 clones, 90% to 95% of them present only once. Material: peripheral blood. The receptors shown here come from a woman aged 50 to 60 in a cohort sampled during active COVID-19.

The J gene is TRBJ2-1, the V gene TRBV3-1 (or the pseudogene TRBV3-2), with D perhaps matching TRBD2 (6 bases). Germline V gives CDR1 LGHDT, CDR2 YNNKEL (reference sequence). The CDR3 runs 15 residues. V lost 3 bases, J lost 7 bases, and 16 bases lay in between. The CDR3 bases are TGTGCCAGCAGCCATTCTCGGGAGCTGCGTAATGAGCAGTTCTTC. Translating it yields CASSHSRELRNEQFF.

The CDR3 here is CASSTGLSPLHF. In DNA form, the CDR3 reads TGCGCCAGCAGCACCGGGTTGTCACCCCTCCACTTT. The chain employs TRBV5-1 and TRBJ1-6, with D hard to call. Germline-derived CDR1 and CDR2 are SGHRS and YFSETQ. V was pared by 4 bases and J by 10 bases, with 9 bases between. There are 12 residues in the CDR3.